This T cell receptor beta chain is drawn from a study of Ad26.COV2.S vaccination and SARS-CoV-2 variants. Overall study results and limits: Vaccinated individuals (as opposed to placebo recipients) had higher spike-specific TCR breadth. Breadth measured for non-spike TCRs was similar across vaccine and placebo recipients. Post-vaccination breadth of spike-specific CD8+ and CD4+ T cell responses was reportedly substantial. TCR breadth and depth analyses may have underestimated total T cell responses.

J lost 5 bases, V lost 6 bases, and 7 bases had no gene match. This CDR3 spans 13 amino acids. CDR1 MNHEY and CDR2 SVGAGI come from the germline V gene. Profiled with immunoSEQ multiplex PCR; TCRdb holds only in-frame clones, not every one. The sample lists about 350,000 clones, just over 90% occurring once. In regard to this clone: Its antigen is unknown.

Sequencing was performed on peripheral blood, taken after recovery from COVID-19. V is TRBV6-5 and J is TRBJ2-7, with TRBD1 identical over 7 bases. The TCR comes from a human donor who had recovered from COVID-19. CDR3 in amino acids: CASRRRDSHEQYF. The CDR3 bases are TGTGCCAGCAGGCGCCGGGACAGTCACGAGCAGTACTTC.